A single sample is the source of the 30 T cell receptor beta chains below, sequenced in a study of T-cell reconstitution after alpha-beta-depleted transplantation in children. Library preparation (for TCRbeta) was performed with unique molecular identifiers. TCRdb re-analysed the PCR reads in MiXCR, keeping a single row per CDR3 protein. Counted here are about 610,000 distinct CDR3 sequences, roughly a tenth occurring once; the ten biggest clones make up 4% to 5%. The source was PBMCs from the stem cell graft donor, collected from the stem cell graft. The receptors were gathered from a human donor who donated a stem cell graft to a child with acute myeloid leukemia.

The chain uses TRBV6-7 and TRBJ2-3, with 10 bases lining up with TRBD2. TRBV6-7 counts as an open reading frame of uncertain function. The CDR3 contains 14 residues. This chain's CDR3 is CARVLAGATDTQYF. The CDR3 bases are TGTGCTAGAGTGCTAGCGGGAGCCACAGATACGCAGTATTTT.

In its sample, this clonotype was seen a few times. This chain uses TRBV25-1 with TRBJ2-2, with unresolved D. Trimming removed 6 bases at V and 6 bases at J, with 20 bases between. Germline loops: CDR1 MGHDK, CDR2 SYGVNS. This CDR3 spans 16 amino acids. The CDR3 spells CASSPVQHVTSGELFF. The CDR3 DNA reads TGTGCCAGCAGCCCCGTTCAGCATGTAACTTCCGGGGAGCTGTTTTTT.

The chain recombines TRBV19 with TRBJ2-1; 8 bases are a match to TRBD1. V shed 1 base and J 10 bases; nucleotides not matched to a gene: 6. This CDR3 spans 14 amino acids. Germline loops: CDR1 LNHDA, CDR2 SQIVND (reference sequence). The DNA of the CDR3 is TGTGCCAGTAGTATAGGGGCACAGGGGGACGAGCAGTTCTTC. The encoded protein is CASSIGAQGDEQFF.

This clonotype occurred a few times. The chain joins TRBV28 to TRBJ1-4, with a possible D match to TRBD1 (5 bases). This CDR3 has 17 residues. V lost 3 bases and J 3 bases, leaving 17 bases between the germline ends. Germline V gives CDR1 MDHEN, CDR2 SYDVKM. The CDR3 coding sequence is TGTGCCAGCAGTTTTGGGGGGGGGAAACCGGCTAATGAAAAACTGTTTTTT. This gives the protein CASSFGGGKPANEKLFF.

This clonotype occurred many times. The chain joins TRBV29-1 to TRBJ2-7; 8 nucleotides line up with TRBD2. CDR1 is SQVTM, CDR2 ANQGSEA, per germline. V lost 7 bases, J lost 5 bases, and 13 bases stayed unmatched. The CDR3 consists of 14 residues. CDR3 sequence: CSATRAGVDNEQYF. The CDR3 DNA follows: TGCAGCGCTACCCGAGCGGGAGTAGACAACGAGCAGTACTTC.

The chain couples TRBV28 to TRBJ2-3; no firm D call. V gave up 2 bases and J gave up 1 base, with 10 bases separating them. The CDR3 contains 15 residues. In germline, CDR1 is MDHEN, CDR2 SYDVKM. Here the CDR3 reads CASSLLERGTDTQYF. In DNA, the CDR3 is TGTGCCAGCAGTTTACTGGAACGGGGCACAGATACGCAGTATTTT.

This sequence joins TRBV18 and TRBJ2-1; TRBD2 matches at 10 bases. The CDR3 runs to 18 residues. Looked up from germline, CDR1 is KGHSH and CDR2 is LQKENI. With 2 bases clipped from V and 5 bases from J, the junction kept 12 bases outside the gene matches. The CDR3 is CASSPELAGARGNNEQFF. The CDR3, as DNA: TGTGCCAGCTCACCAGAGCTAGCGGGAGCGAGGGGGAACAATGAGCAGTTCTTC.

This clonotype was counted only a few times. This chain uses TRBV9 with TRBJ2-7, with unresolved D. Between the trimmed V and J ends, which lost 0 bases and 0 bases, there was a span of 19 bases. The CDR3 consists of 18 residues. CDR1 and CDR2 from the germline V gene are SGDLS and YYNGEE. CDR3 nucleotides: TGTGCCAGCAGCGTAGGGCCTTATCCGGCGGCGAGCTCCTACGAGCAGTACTTC. Translation: CASSVGPYPAASSYEQYF.

There are a few counts of this clonotype. This chain connects TRBV5-5 to TRBJ2-1, with TRBD2 matching 12 bases. Germline CDR1 is SGHKS and CDR2 is YYEKEE (reference sequence). After removal of 3 bases from V and 4 bases from J, the junction contained 5 bases not matched to a gene. This CDR3 is built from 16 residues. CDR3 region: CASSWTSGTIYNEQFF. The CDR3 region has the DNA TGTGCCAGCAGCTGGACTAGCGGGACCATATACAATGAGCAGTTCTTC.

V usage is TRBV18 and J usage is TRBJ2-2; TRBD2 matches 8 bases. The CDR3 spans 18 residues. Germline V gives CDR1 KGHSH, CDR2 LQKENI. V lost 3 bases and J lost 0; bases outside the gene matches: 9. The CDR3 is CASSPLAPSGSNTGELFF. The CDR3 nucleotides read TGTGCCAGCTCACCTCTCGCGCCTAGCGGGTCGAACACCGGGGAGCTGTTTTTT.

The rearrangement links TRBV4-2 to TRBJ2-7, with 10 bases that match TRBD2. V trimming: 3 bases; J trimming: 5 bases; junction bases outside the gene matches: 10. Germline V gives CDR1 LGHNA, CDR2 YNFKEQ. This CDR3 is built from 16 residues. The CDR3 here is CASSQFSAGGPDEQYF. CDR3 DNA sequence: TGTGCCAGCAGCCAGTTCTCAGCGGGAGGGCCCGACGAGCAGTACTTC.

This clonotype was recorded many times. The chain combines TRBV5-1 with TRBJ2-3, with D unresolved. The V end was cut by 1 base, the J end by 2 bases, with 8 bases between. The germline CDR1 and CDR2 sequences are SGHRS and YFSETQ. This CDR3 comprises 14 residues. This CDR3 reads CASSLRPDTDTQYF. DNA of the CDR3: TGCGCCAGCAGCTTGAGGCCAGACACAGATACGCAGTATTTT.

This clonotype was seen many times. This sequence joins TRBV9 and TRBJ1-6; D not certain. The CDR3 is 14 residues long. The germline CDR1 and CDR2 sequences are SGDLS and YYNGEE. V lost 0 bases and J lost 7, with 8 bases in between. The CDR3 DNA reads as TGTGCCAGCAGCGTAGAGGTGGGGAATTCACCCCTCCACTTT. This codes for CASSVEVGNSPLHF. Variable domain in full (rest from reference TRBV9 and TRBJ1-6): DSGVTQTPKHLITATGQRVTLRCSPRSGDLSVYWYQQSLDQGLQFLIQYYNGEERAKGNILERFSAQQFPDLHSELNLSSLELGDSALYFCASSVEVGNSPLHFGNGTRLTVT.

This clonotype was counted only a few times. This chain connects TRBV27 to TRBJ2-7, with 8 bases aligning to TRBD1. The CDR3 extends over 13 amino acids. V lost 6 bases, J lost 6 bases, and 7 bases stayed unmatched. CDR1 and CDR2 from the germline V gene are MNHEY and SMNVEV (reference sequence). Written as DNA, the CDR3 is TGTGCCAGCAGAAGTAGCGGACAGGGCGAGCAGTACTTC. It is translated as CASRSSGQGEQYF.

This rearrangement joins TRBV7-2 to TRBJ1-2; TRBD1 might be the D (5 bases). CDR1 is SGHTA and CDR2 is FQGNSA in the germline V gene. Trimming removed 4 bases at V and 1 base at J, with 16 bases between. The CDR3 extends over 16 amino acids. DNA for the CDR3: TGTGCCAGCAGCTCCGGCGGGGCCAGGGATAACTATGGCTACACCTTC. Encoded protein: CASSSGGARDNYGYTF.

The V call is TRBV5-1, the J call TRBJ2-2; 8 bases are shared with TRBD1. There are 16 residues in the CDR3. Germline V lookup: CDR1 SGHRS, CDR2 YFSETQ. The V gene end was trimmed by 4 bases and the J gene end by 4 bases; junction bases not matched to a gene: 9. CDR3 coding DNA: TGCGCCAGCAGCGCGGAGATTACAGGGGGCACCGGGGAGCTGTTTTTT. Translation gives CASSAEITGGTGELFF.

This clonotype has only a few counts. The chain is built from TRBV4-3 and TRBJ2-3; D not resolved. V shed 1 base and J shed 2 bases, with 7 bases lying between them. Germline V gives CDR1 LGHNA, CDR2 YSLEER. CDR3 size: 14 residues. The CDR3, as DNA: TGCGCCAGCAGCCAAGGAGTTTCCACAGATACGCAGTATTTT. This sequence encodes CASSQGVSTDTQYF.

This clonotype has at least ten counts. V is TRBV29-1 and J is TRBJ1-1, with D possibly TRBD1 on 5 matching bases. The germline V gene encodes CDR1 SQVTM and CDR2 ANQGSEA. The V end lost 5 bases, the J end lost 1 base, and 14 bases lay between the germline ends. The CDR3 loop spans 14 amino acids. This CDR3 reads CSVFQDGGNTEAFF. DNA of the CDR3: TGCAGCGTTTTCCAGGACGGGGGGAACACTGAAGCTTTCTTT.

The V gene is TRBV10-3, the J gene TRBJ2-1; D is perhaps TRBD1 or TRBD2 (5 bases each). The CDR3 is 16 amino acids. In germline, CDR1 is ENHRY, CDR2 SYGVKD. Trimming left V 2 bases short and J 0 bases short, with 11 bases between. CDR3 region: CAISERPGGSYNEQFF. The CDR3 DNA is TGTGCCATCAGTGAGCGCCCTGGGGGCTCCTACAATGAGCAGTTCTTC.

The J gene is TRBJ2-2, the V gene TRBV11-2, with a tentative D call TRBD2 (6 bases). This CDR3 contains 12 residues. Germline V gene sequence: CDR1 SGHAT, CDR2 FQNNGV. The V end lost 7 bases, the J end lost 8 bases, and 11 bases lay between the germline ends. CDR3: CASKTRGGELFF. The CDR3 DNA follows: TGTGCCAGCAAGACTCGGGGGGGGGAGCTGTTTTTT.

V is TRBV5-6 and J is TRBJ2-7; perhaps TRBD1 as D (6 bases). Deletions cut 1 base from V and 6 bases from J, with 11 bases between. Per the germline V gene, CDR1 is SGHDT and CDR2 is YYEEEE. This CDR3 has 13 amino acids. CDR3 loop: CASSLSGVGEQYF. Here the CDR3 DNA reads TGTGCCAGCAGCTTGTCAGGGGTCGGCGAGCAGTACTTC.

This chain links TRBV5-1 with TRBJ2-5, with D possibly TRBD2 on 6 matching bases. The V end was cut by 4 bases, the J end by 4 bases, with 11 bases between. This CDR3 has 13 amino acids. Germline V gene data show CDR1 as SGHRS and CDR2 as YFSETQ. CDR3 nucleotide sequence: TGCGCCAGCAGCGGCGGGACTCGAGAGACCCAGTACTTC. The encoded protein is CASSGGTRETQYF.

This clonotype was observed many times. The chain links TRBV11-2 to TRBJ2-7; tentatively, D is TRBD1 (5 bases). The CDR3 spans 14 residues. The germline gives CDR1 SGHAT, CDR2 FQNNGV. With 2 bases removed from V and 4 bases from J, the gap between germline ends came to 12 bases. CDR3 loop: CASSLRSRVYEQYF. Written as DNA, the CDR3 is TGTGCCAGCAGCTTAAGATCCAGGGTTTACGAGCAGTACTTC.

This clonotype was detected ten times or more. The chain links TRBV10-3 to TRBJ2-7; D uncertain. This CDR3 region has 11 residues. Trimming shortened V by 3 bases and J by 5 bases, and 5 bases separated the two germline ends. The V gene's germline CDR1 is ENHRY and CDR2 SYGVKD. CDR3 nucleotide sequence: TGTGCCATCAGTGAATCCCACGAGCAGTACTTC. It encodes CAISESHEQYF.

This rearrangement joins TRBV4-2 to TRBJ2-7; tentatively, D is TRBD1 or TRBD2 (5 bases each). Trimming shortened V by 0 bases and J by 0 bases, and 12 bases separated the two germline ends. The CDR3 extends over 16 amino acids. Germline values: CDR1 LGHNA, CDR2 YNFKEQ. CDR3 DNA sequence: TGTGCCAGCAGCCAAGATAAGGGGACCGCCTCCTACGAGCAGTACTTC. Amino acid sequence: CASSQDKGTASYEQYF.

The rearrangement uses TRBV6-2 or TRBV6-3 and TRBJ2-1; tentatively, D is TRBD2 (6 bases). Germline V gives CDR1 MNHEY, CDR2 SVGEGT. V was cut by 6 bases and J by 6 bases, with 12 bases left in between. CDR3 length: 13 residues. Here the CDR3 DNA reads TGTGCCAGCAGACGGGACTCAGCCAATGAGCAGTTCTTC. Encoded protein: CASRRDSANEQFF.

This clonotype was counted a few times. The chain employs TRBV29-1 and TRBJ2-2; 9 bases match TRBD2. Trimming at V came to 1 base and at J to 0 bases, leaving 3 bases not matched to a gene. Per germline, CDR1 SQVTM and CDR2 ANQGSEA. The CDR3 has 16 residues. CDR3 bases: TGCAGCGTTGAAGGTCCTAGCGGGGCGAACACCGGGGAGCTGTTTTTT. This encodes CSVEGPSGANTGELFF.

This clonotype was recorded at least ten times. V and J are TRBV12-5 and TRBJ2-3, with 7 nucleotides matching TRBD2. CDR1 is LGHNT, CDR2 FRNRAP, per germline. CDR3 length: 13 amino acids. V was clipped by 2 bases and J by 6 bases; unmatched bases: 2. CDR3 region: CASGLTSVDTQYF. In nucleotides, the CDR3 is TGTGCTAGTGGTTTGACTAGCGTGGATACGCAGTATTTT.

This clonotype has a count of ten or more. The chain employs TRBV20-1 and TRBJ1-4; 8 bases fit TRBD1. The germline V gene has CDR1 DFQATT and CDR2 SNEGSKA (reference sequence). After removal of 6 bases from V and 4 bases from J, the junction contained 7 bases not matched to a gene. The CDR3 loop spans 14 amino acids. CDR3 protein: CSALDRVLNEKLFF. DNA for the CDR3: TGCAGTGCCCTGGACAGGGTGCTTAATGAAAAACTGTTTTTT.

In its sample, this clonotype was seen many times. V is TRBV27 and J is TRBJ2-5; D is possibly TRBD1 or TRBD2 (5 bases each). CDR1 is MNHEY, CDR2 SMNVEV, per germline (reference sequence). The V and J ends lost 3 bases and 2 bases respectively, with 16 bases between them. The CDR3 contains 16 residues. In DNA, the CDR3 is TGTGCCAGCAGTTTCTCCCACCTGGGGGTTCAAGAGACCCAGTACTTC. This sequence encodes CASSFSHLGVQETQYF.